These T cell receptor beta chains were read from a single sample in a study of beta chain features in type 1 diabetes. Method: immunoSEQ multiplex PCR; TCRdb's copy keeps in-frame clones and lacks some. The sample consists of some 150,000 clones, approximately 52% of them appearing once. The source material was Tregs from blood. These receptors were taken from a man aged 18 to 29 in good health. The CDR3 runs from the conserved cysteine through the conserved F or W. A D gene is named only where the DNA matches it firmly. Not every row has a clone size; where given, it reads once, few, many or a size class.

TRBV6-1	-	TRBJ2-1	TRBD2	TGTGCCAGTGCCCCGGGACTAGCGGGAGACGAGCAGTTCTTC	CASAPGLAGDEQFF
TRBV9	-	TRBJ2-5	-	TGTGCCAGCAGCGTAAGTCTACGAGCGGGCGAGACCCAGTACTTC	CASSVSLRAGETQYF
TRBV7-2	few	TRBJ2-3	TRBD2	TGTGCCAGCAGCTACCGGCGGGGGGATACGCAGTATTTT	CASSYRRGDTQYF
TRBV28	-	TRBJ1-1	-	TGTGCCAGCAGTTTCTTTGGGCCAAGATTGAACACTGAAGCTTTCTTT	CASSFFGPRLNTEAFF
TRBV5-1	-	TRBJ2-5	-	TGCGCCAGCAGCGGGGGAGGGACAGGCATACAAGAGACCCAGTACTTC	CASSGGGTGIQETQYF
TRBV7-9	-	TRBJ2-4	TRBD1	TGTGCCAGCAGCTGGAGGCAGGGGGCGGGTGGAAACATTCAGTACTTC	CASSWRQGAGGNIQYF
TRBV11-1	-	TRBJ2-2	TRBD1	TGTGCCAGCAGCTCACAGGGGACCACCGGGGAGCTGTTTTTT	CASSSQGTTGELFF
TRBV29-1	few	TRBJ2-1	-	TGCAGCGTTGAAGGCATACAGGAGTCTCGCTCCTACAATGAGCAGTTCTTC	CSVEGIQESRSYNEQFF
TRBV6-6	few	TRBJ1-1	TRBD1	TGTGCCAGCAGTCACCAGGGGGAAAAAGGAGAAGCTTTCTTT	CASSHQGEKGEAFF
TRBV25-1	-	TRBJ2-5	-	TGTGCCAGCAGTGTTCGGGGAGGAGGGACCCAGTACTTC	CASSVRGGGTQYF
TRBV7-2	few	TRBJ1-5	-	TGTGCCAGCAGCTTCCCTAATCAGCCCCAGCATTTT	CASSFPNQPQHF
TRBV4-3	-	TRBJ2-1	TRBD2	TGCGCCAGCAGCCAATTCGGTGGAATGGGACTAGCGGGAGACGAGCAGTTCTTC	CASSQFGGMGLAGDEQFF
TRBV29-1	few	TRBJ2-1	TRBD1	TGCAGCGCCGGGACAGGGTGGAACAATGAGCAGTTCTTC	CSAGTGWNNEQFF
TRBV4-3	-	TRBJ2-7	TRBD2	TGCGCCAGCAGCCAAGACCCCGGACTAGGAGACGAGCAGTACTTC	CASSQDPGLGDEQYF
TRBV7-2	-	TRBJ2-3	-	TGTGCCAGCAGCTCAAAGGTCTTCCGGGGGGCAGGAGATACGCAGTATTTT	CASSSKVFRGAGDTQYF
TRBV6-5	-	TRBJ1-5	-	TGTGCCAGCAGTTACTCGGCGGGTCGGGATCAGCCCCAGCATTTT	CASSYSAGRDQPQHF
TRBV2	few	TRBJ2-7	-	TGTGCCAGCAGCAGGGGCTTTACCTACGAGCAGTACTTC	CASSRGFTYEQYF
TRBV7-9	-	TRBJ1-2	TRBD1	TGTGCCAGCAGCTTATCACCTCAGGGGGCGCGGGGCTACACCTTC	CASSLSPQGARGYTF
TRBV29-1	few	TRBJ2-1	TRBD2	TGCAGCGGAAAGATTATGACTAGCAGCAATGAGCAGTTCTTC	CSGKIMTSSNEQFF
TRBV19	-	TRBJ1-5	-	TGTGCCAGTAGTATCAGGTACTTTAGCAATCAGCCCCAGCATTTT	CASSIRYFSNQPQHF
TRBV19	-	TRBJ1-2	-	TGTGCCAGTAGTATTGTGGGGCTTGCCTATGGCTACACCTTC	CASSIVGLAYGYTF
TRBV5-1	-	TRBJ1-1	-	TGCGCCAGCAGCTTGGGCAGGTGGAACACTGAAGCTTTCTTT	CASSLGRWNTEAFF
TRBV19	-	TRBJ1-2	-	TGTGCCAGTAGTATCCCTGAGGCTGGCTACACCTTC	CASSIPEAGYTF
TRBV7-9	-	TRBJ1-2	-	TGTGCCAGCAGCTTAGCGGGAGGACCTACTAACTATGGCTACACCTTC	CASSLAGGPTNYGYTF
TRBV30	few	TRBJ1-2	-	TGTGCCTGGAGTTCCACGGGTCCATTCTATGGCTACACCTTC	CAWSSTGPFYGYTF
TRBV29-1	-	TRBJ2-5	-	TGCAGCGTCAGCTTGGGGGGTGGGGAGACCCAGTACTTC	CSVSLGGGETQYF
TRBV19	few	TRBJ2-6	TRBD1	TGTGCCAGTAGTTTGACAGGGCCCTCTGGGGCCAACGTCCTGACTTTC	CASSLTGPSGANVLTF
TRBV4-2	few	TRBJ2-5	-	TGTGCCAGCAGCCAAGCGACAGTTCAAGAGACCCAGTACTTC	CASSQATVQETQYF
TRBV20-1	-	TRBJ2-7	TRBD2	TGCAGTGCTTCCGGGACTAGAGAGCAGTACTTC	CSASGTREQYF
TRBV18	-	TRBJ2-5	TRBD1	TGTGCCAGCTCCCACAGGGGCCCCCAAGAGACCCAGTACTTC	CASSHRGPQETQYF
TRBV5-1	-	TRBJ2-3	-	TGCGCCAGCAGCTTGAACAGGGTCGCGAATACGCAGTATTTT	CASSLNRVANTQYF
TRBV7-2	-	TRBJ2-7	TRBD2	TGTGCCAGCAGCCCATTCGGGACTAACTACGAGCAGTACTTC	CASSPFGTNYEQYF
TRBV5-1	-	TRBJ2-1	-	TGCGCCAGCAGCTTTAGCGGTCGGAAGAATGAGCAGTTCTTC	CASSFSGRKNEQFF
TRBV19	once	TRBJ1-2	-	TGTGCCAGTAGTATTACAGGTACAAACTATGGCTACACCTTC	CASSITGTNYGYTF
TRBV4-2	-	TRBJ2-2	TRBD2	TGTGCCAGCAGCCAAGGGCGGGGGGGAGGCACCGGGGAGCTGTTTTTT	CASSQGRGGGTGELFF
TRBV2	once	TRBJ1-2	TRBD1	TGTGCCAGCAGTGGGCGACAGGGGAGCTATGGCTACACCTTC	CASSGRQGSYGYTF
TRBV7-9	-	TRBJ1-5	TRBD1	TGTGCCAGCAGCGCCTCAACAGGGGTGGGCAATCAGCCCCAGCATTTT	CASSASTGVGNQPQHF
TRBV7-9	few	TRBJ2-7	-	TGTGCCAGCAGCTTTGGGGGCCCGGTCTACGAGCAGTACTTC	CASSFGGPVYEQYF
TRBV5-5	few	TRBJ1-4	-	TGTGCCAGCCGGAGGAGGGTTGTAACTAATGAAAAACTGTTTTTT	CASRRRVVTNEKLFF
TRBV29-1	once	TRBJ1-2	-	TGCAGCGTTGTTGTTCTCGGGGGTTATGGCTACACCTTC	CSVVVLGGYGYTF